The entry below gives a single T cell receptor beta chain sequence along with its context. TCRdb called the 5' RACE reads again in MiXCR, with one record for every CDR3 protein. The sample lists roughly 50,000 distinct CDR3 sequences; 8% to 9.5% were seen once. This sample was included in a study of T-cell memory formation after mild COVID-19. The CDR3 is 15 amino acids. The germline gives CDR1 LGHDT, CDR2 YNNKEL (reference sequence). V shed 4 bases and J shed 6 bases, with 18 bases lying between them. The chain couples TRBV3-1 to TRBJ1-1; possible D gene TRBD1, 6 bases. This sequence originates from a man in his late teens or twenties who had mild COVID-19 (a few samples of this study predate the infection). Cell type and time point are not known. The material sequenced was PBMCs or a T cell subset sorted from them (not recorded which). The CDR3 sequence: CASSLAGLGAAEAFF. The DNA of the CDR3 is TGTGCCAGCAGCCTCGCGGGTTTGGGGGCCGCTGAAGCTTTCTTT. The full variable domain, its missing parts supplied by reference TRBV3-1 and TRBJ1-1, is DTAVSQTPKYLVTQMGNDKSIKCEQNLGHDTMYWYKQDSKKFLKIMFSYNNKELIINETVPNRFSPKSPDKAHLNLHINSLELGDSAVYFCASSLAGLGAAEAFFGQGTRLTVV.